Sequencing of this T cell receptor beta chain was carried out in a study of T cell responses to AZD1222 COVID-19 vaccine. CDR1 and CDR2 (germline): LNHNV, YYDKDF (reference sequence). This CDR3 has 10 amino acids. Unmatched junction bases numbered 4, after V lost 8 bases and J lost 13 bases. This table comes from immunoSEQ multiplex PCR, and its TCRdb copy is limited to in-frame clones, with some not included. The sample carries under 150,000 clones, about 92% recorded once. Regarding this clone: Its antigen remains unidentified.

Regarding the study as a whole: Researchers report vaccine-associated CD4 TCRs spanning spike, with dominance at 160-218 and 743-854. Receipt of two AZD1222 doses was followed by a rise in Spike-specific TCR breadth and depth. Donors were largely white British and mainly female; clonal diversity was possibly underestimated.

Here the sequenced sample was peripheral blood, taken on day 0 of AZD1222 vaccination. V is TRBV15 and J is TRBJ2-1, with TRBD1 matching 8 bases. This TCR was sampled from an adult in good health. Here the CDR3 DNA reads TGTGCCACCGTAGGACAGGGACAGTTCTTC. It yields the protein CATVGQGQFF.